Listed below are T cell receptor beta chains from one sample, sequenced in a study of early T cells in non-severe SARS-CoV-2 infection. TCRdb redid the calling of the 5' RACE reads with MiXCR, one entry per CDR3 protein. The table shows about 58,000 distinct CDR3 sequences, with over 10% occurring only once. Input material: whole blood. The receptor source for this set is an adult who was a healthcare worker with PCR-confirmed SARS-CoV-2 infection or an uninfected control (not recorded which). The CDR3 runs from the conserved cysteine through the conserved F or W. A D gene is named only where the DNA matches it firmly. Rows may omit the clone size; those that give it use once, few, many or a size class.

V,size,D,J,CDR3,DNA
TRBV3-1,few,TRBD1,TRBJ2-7,CASRMTGNEQYF,TGTGCCAGCAGAATGACAGGGAACGAGCAGTACTTC
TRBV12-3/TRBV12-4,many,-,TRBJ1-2,CARGGYTF,TGTGCCAGGGGTGGCTACACCTTC
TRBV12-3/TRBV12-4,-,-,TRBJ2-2,CASLRMETTGELFF,TGTGCCAGCCTAAGGATGGAGACCACCGGGGAGCTGTTTTTT
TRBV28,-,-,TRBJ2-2,CASGMSHGELFF,TGTGCCAGCGGCATGAGTCACGGGGAGCTGTTTTTT
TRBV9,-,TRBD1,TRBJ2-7,CASRDRKDYEQYF,TGTGCCAGCAGGGACAGGAAAGACTACGAGCAGTACTTC
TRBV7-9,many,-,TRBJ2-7,CASSSSGTTHSYEQYF,TGTGCCAGCAGCTCCTCCGGGACAACCCACTCCTACGAGCAGTACTTC
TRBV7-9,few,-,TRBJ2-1,CASSPVVNEQFF,TGTGCCAGCAGCCCCGTGGTAAATGAGCAGTTCTTC
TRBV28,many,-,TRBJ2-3,CASSFVGPLAADTQYF,TGTGCCAGCAGTTTCGTAGGTCCGCTGGCCGCGGATACGCAGTATTTT
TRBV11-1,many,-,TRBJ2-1,CASSSQVSSYNEQFF,TGTGCCAGCAGCTCGCAGGTGAGCTCCTACAATGAGCAGTTCTTC
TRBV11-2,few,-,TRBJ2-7,CASSLDVWGQGNYEQYF,TGTGCCAGCAGCTTAGATGTCTGGGGGCAGGGGAACTACGAGCAGTACTTC
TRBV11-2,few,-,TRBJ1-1,CASSLLRGNTEAFF,TGTGCCAGCAGCCTTTTGCGGGGGAACACTGAAGCTTTCTTT
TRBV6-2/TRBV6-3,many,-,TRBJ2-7,CASSPRSHSGEQYF,TGTGCCAGCAGCCCCAGGAGCCATAGCGGCGAGCAGTACTTC
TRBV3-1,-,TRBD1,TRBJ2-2,CASSQGRGERTGNTGELFF,TGTGCCAGCAGCCAAGGACGAGGAGAAAGGACAGGGAACACCGGGGAGCTGTTTTTT
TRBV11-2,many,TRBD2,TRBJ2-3,CVSSLASSGTSTDTQYF,TGTGTCAGCAGCTTAGCCTCTAGCGGCACCTCCACAGATACGCAGTATTTT
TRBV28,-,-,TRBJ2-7,CASSPRASYEQYF,TGTGCCAGCAGTCCCCGGGCCTCCTACGAGCAGTACTTC
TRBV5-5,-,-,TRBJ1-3,CASSYNPVDGYSGNTIYF,TGTGCCAGCAGCTATAACCCCGTTGATGGATACTCTGGAAACACCATATATTTT
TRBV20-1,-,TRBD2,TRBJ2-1,CSARASGSYNEQFF,TGCAGTGCTAGGGCAAGCGGGAGCTACAATGAGCAGTTCTTC
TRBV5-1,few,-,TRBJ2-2,CATGNSGTGELFF,TGCGCCACAGGTAACAGCGGCACCGGGGAGCTGTTTTTT
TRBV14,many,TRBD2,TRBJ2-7,CASSQRRGLAPTYEQYF,TGTGCCAGCAGCCAAAGGCGGGGACTAGCGCCAACCTACGAGCAGTACTTC
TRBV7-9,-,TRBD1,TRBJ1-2,CASSRQGGLYGYTF,TGTGCCAGCAGTCGACAGGGGGGACTCTATGGCTACACCTTC
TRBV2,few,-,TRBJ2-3,CASSGDEPTDTQYF,TGTGCCAGCAGTGGGGACGAACCCACAGATACGCAGTATTTT
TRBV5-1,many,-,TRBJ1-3,CASRTTASGNTIYF,TGCGCCAGCAGGACGACAGCGTCTGGAAACACCATATATTTT